One T cell receptor (beta chain) is described in this entry. Antigen unknown. The CDR3 has 19 residues. Germline trimming cut 8 bases from V and 3 bases from J; bases unmatched to any gene: 17. The germline V gene encodes CDR1 SGHNT and CDR2 YYREEE (reference sequence). Clones were read by immunoSEQ multiplex PCR, and TCRdb kept only the in-frame ones, dropping some. This sample yields roughly 90,000 clones, of which around 85% are seen a single time; approximately 22% belongs to the top ten. The data were taken from a study of cytomegalovirus exposure and HLA in healthy donors. Study-wide results and caveats: Subsequent analysis revealed that first-cohort TCR clusters tended to co-occur in the 95 to 150 validation repertoires. According to the study, 150 to 200 TCR beta chains were cytomegalovirus-associated.

The receptor was isolated from a man in his late teens or twenties in good health and CMV-seropositive. The chain combines TRBV5-4 with TRBJ2-2; 12 positions agree with TRBD2. Sequenced sample: PBMCs. The CDR3 sequence is CARYTPPLAGGRDTGELFF. In nucleotides, the CDR3 is TGTGCCAGATATACCCCACCTCTAGCGGGAGGGCGCGACACCGGGGAGCTGTTTTTT.